The 27 T cell receptor beta chains below were found in one sample sequenced in a study of OX40 agonist ivuxolimab in advanced cancers. TCRdb keeps only in-frame clones here, not all; method: immunoSEQ multiplex PCR. The sample lists 75,000 to 100,000 clones, more than 80% occurring once. This specimen consisted of CD4+ or CD8+ T cells sorted from blood, obtained in a trial of the OX40 agonist ivuxolimab. Receptor source: an adult with an advanced solid tumor such as melanoma, head and neck, liver or kidney cancer.

The gene calls are TRBV19 and TRBJ1-5; possibly TRBD1 for D (5 bases). This CDR3 comprises 17 residues. The V and J ends lost 2 bases and 2 bases respectively, with 16 bases between them. The germline V gene encodes CDR1 LNHDA and CDR2 SQIVND (reference sequence). The CDR3 protein is CASSIRGGEGGNQPQHF. CDR3 nucleotide sequence: TGTGCCAGTAGTATAAGGGGTGGGGAGGGAGGCAATCAGCCCCAGCATTTT.

The chain uses TRBV7-2 and TRBJ1-2, with 10 nucleotides matching TRBD1. The germline V gene encodes CDR1 SGHTA and CDR2 FQGNSA. Germline trimming cut 5 bases from V and 10 bases from J; bases unmatched to any gene: 10. There are 14 residues in the CDR3. CDR3 region: CASSQTGGEWDYTF. CDR3 DNA: TGTGCCAGCAGCCAGACAGGGGGCGAATGGGACTACACCTTC.

J is TRBJ2-2 and V is TRBV7-6; 9 bases are a match to TRBD1. Germline values: CDR1 SGHVS, CDR2 FNYEAQ. The CDR3 loop spans 16 amino acids. V gave up 5 bases and J gave up 4 bases; unmatched junction bases: 8. The CDR3 DNA is TGTGCCAGCAGCGTAATTGGGACAGGGACCACCGGGGAGCTGTTTTTT. Its translation: CASSVIGTGTTGELFF.

The chain combines TRBV2 with TRBJ2-7; TRBD1 matches at 10 bases. With V trimmed by 6 bases and J by 5 bases, 4 bases remained unmatched. Germline CDR1 is SNHLY and CDR2 is FYNNEI. The CDR3 has 13 amino acids. The CDR3 DNA reads TGTGCCAGCAGACCGACAGGGGGCGACGAGCAGTACTTC. This translates into CASRPTGGDEQYF.

The J gene is TRBJ2-7, the V gene TRBV1; the table gives TRBD2 as D, unverified against the DNA. TRBV1 is labeled a pseudogene. CDR3 length: 18 amino acids. This CDR3 is CTSSPPGTSGSRLYEQYF. CDR3 nucleotide sequence: TGCACCAGCAGCCCCCCCGGGACTAGCGGGAGTAGATTGTACGAGCAGTACTTC.

V and J are TRBV25-1 and TRBJ2-7; 7 bases fit TRBD2. V shed 3 bases, J shed 1 base, and the junction held 6 bases outside the gene matches. The CDR3 totals 15 residues. Germline lookup yields CDR1 MGHDK and CDR2 SYGVNS. Written as DNA, the CDR3 is TGTGCCAGCAGTGAGATAAGGGGAGGGTCCTACGAGCAGTACTTC. Its protein product is CASSEIRGGSYEQYF.

V and J are TRBV7-2 and TRBJ1-2; a weak D match, TRBD1 (5 bases). Germline assignment: CDR1 SGHTA and CDR2 FQGNSA. The CDR3 runs to 13 residues. Between the trimmed V and J ends, which lost 2 bases and 7 bases, there was a span of 11 bases. The CDR3 DNA is TGTGCCAGCAGCTTAACGGGGCTCAGTGGCTACACCTTC. Protein sequence: CASSLTGLSGYTF.

V is TRBV10-1 and J is TRBJ1-1, with D unclear. Trimming shortened V by 0 bases and J by 4 bases, and 9 bases separated the two germline ends. Germline V gene lookup returns CDR1 WNHNN and CDR2 SYGVQD (reference sequence). This CDR3 region has 14 residues. CDR3 sequence reads: CASSESNGFTEAFF. The CDR3 bases are TGCGCCAGCAGTGAGTCGAACGGGTTCACTGAAGCTTTCTTT.

This sequence joins TRBV5-6 and TRBJ2-7; D gene ambiguous. There are 12 residues in the CDR3. V was clipped by 5 bases and J by 0 bases, with 6 bases between them. Germline V CDR1 and CDR2: SGHDT, YYEEEE. The CDR3 spells CASSWSSYEQYF. CDR3 nucleotide sequence: TGTGCCAGCAGTTGGAGCTCCTACGAGCAGTACTTC. The full variable domain, its missing parts supplied by reference TRBV5-6 and TRBJ2-7, is DAGVTQSPTHLIKTRGQQVTLRCSPKSGHDTVSWYQQALGQGPQFIFQYYEEEERQRGNFPDRFSGHQFPNYSSELNVNALLLGDSALYLCASSWSSYEQYFGPGTRLTVT.

The count of this clone is one. The V call is TRBV12-5, the J call TRBJ2-2, with 8 bases fitting TRBD1. Germline trimming cut 5 bases from V and 6 bases from J; bases unmatched to any gene: 8. The CDR3 loop spans 15 amino acids. Germline assignment: CDR1 LGHNT and CDR2 FRNRAP. The CDR3 protein is CASGPDREESGELFF. In nucleotides, the CDR3 is TGTGCTAGTGGTCCGGACAGGGAGGAATCCGGGGAGCTGTTTTTT.

This chain joins TRBV4-3 and TRBJ1-3; a possible D gene is TRBD1 (5 bases). Between the trimmed V and J ends, which lost 0 bases and 7 bases, there was a span of 16 bases. The germline gives CDR1 LGHNA, CDR2 YSLEER. The CDR3 is 16 amino acids. The CDR3 DNA reads as TGCGCCAGCAGCCAAGATCCCCAGGTCGGGACGAACACCATATATTTT. As protein: CASSQDPQVGTNTIYF.

This chain joins TRBV11-2 and TRBJ2-5; 9 bases map to TRBD1. This CDR3 is built from 15 residues. The trim removed 1 base at V and 5 bases at J, leaving 5 bases unmatched. Germline CDR1 and CDR2: SGHAT and FQNNGV. CDR3 sequence reads: CASSLGTGELETQYF. CDR3 bases: TGTGCCAGCAGCTTAGGGACAGGGGAACTGGAGACCCAGTACTTC.

The rearrangement links TRBV6-1 to TRBJ2-3, with 7 nucleotides matching TRBD1. The trim removed 6 bases at V and 4 bases at J, leaving 4 bases unmatched. The CDR3 has 13 residues. In germline, CDR1 is MNHNS, CDR2 SASEGT. This CDR3 is CASRNRGADTQYF. The CDR3 nucleotides are TGTGCCAGCAGGAACAGGGGAGCAGATACGCAGTATTTT.

This rearrangement joins TRBV27 to TRBJ2-1; perhaps TRBD1 as D (6 bases). The CDR3 is 15 amino acids. V was cut by 5 bases and J by 7 bases, with 18 bases left in between. CDR1 and CDR2 (germline): MNHEY, SMNVEV (reference sequence). CDR3: CASSPTGSPRNEQFF. The CDR3 nucleotides read TGTGCCAGCAGTCCTACAGGGTCCCCTCGGAATGAGCAGTTCTTC.

This clone was counted at least ten times. The V and J genes are TRBV30 and TRBJ1-1; D gene ambiguous. The CDR3 sequence is 14 residues long. The V end was cut by 0 bases, the J end by 6 bases, with 14 bases between. CDR1 GTSNPN and CDR2 SVGIG come from the germline V gene (reference sequence). The CDR3 loop is CAWSVASHRAEAFF. CDR3 DNA: TGTGCCTGGAGTGTTGCCTCTCATAGGGCTGAAGCTTTCTTT.

The genes are TRBV11-1 and TRBJ2-2; D uncertain. V lost 1 base to trimming and J lost 4 bases, with 13 bases between them. Germline values: CDR1 SGHAT, CDR2 FQDESV (reference sequence). The CDR3 sequence is 16 residues long. The chain's CDR3 is CASSLGTGLGTGELFF. The CDR3 bases are TGTGCCAGCAGCTTAGGTACTGGCCTGGGCACCGGGGAGCTGTTTTTT. The variable domain in full, completed from reference TRBV11-1 and TRBJ2-2, reads EAEVAQSPRYKITEKSQAVAFWCDPISGHATLYWYRQILGQGPELLVQFQDESVVDDSQLPKDRFSAERLKGVDSTLKIQPAELGDSAMYLCASSLGTGLGTGELFFGEGSRLTVL.

The chain recombines TRBV29-1 with TRBJ2-1; the D gene is possibly TRBD2 (6 bases). The germline V and J ends were trimmed by 6 bases and 5 bases, with 20 bases remaining between them. Germline CDR1 reads SQVTM; CDR2 reads ANQGSEA. The length of the CDR3 is 15 residues. The CDR3 region is CSVQPRGTSDNEQFF. In nucleotides, the CDR3 is TGCAGCGTGCAACCCCGGGGGACCTCGGACAATGAGCAGTTCTTC.

This chain connects TRBV5-6 to TRBJ2-7; 9 bases agree with TRBD2. This CDR3 has 16 residues. CDR1 and CDR2 from the germline V gene are SGHDT and YYEEEE. V was clipped by 4 bases and J by 7 bases; unmatched bases: 15. CDR3 region: CASSGAGTSRPREQYF. CDR3 nucleotide sequence: TGTGCCAGCAGCGGGGCCGGGACTAGCCGGCCCCGGGAGCAGTACTTC.

Details on this clone: Its ends do not fully match the called genes, so a read error is possible. The V call is TRBV4-1, the J call TRBJ2-7; 11 bases match TRBD1. Germline CDR1 is MGHRA and CDR2 is YSYEKL. CDR3 length: 16 amino acids. The CDR3 here is CASSQDAGTGGYEQYF. DNA of the CDR3: TGTGCCAGCAGCCAAGATGCCGGGACAGGGGGCTACGAGCAGTACTTC.

This clone appeared a few times. CDR3 region: CAISELLAAEQYF. Written as DNA, the CDR3 is TGTGCCATCAGTGAATTACTAGCGGCCGAGCAGTACTTC. The rearrangement links TRBV10-3 to TRBJ2-7, with 8 bases identical to TRBD2. J lost 6 bases, V lost 3 bases, and 4 bases had no gene match. There are 13 residues in the CDR3. Germline CDR1 is ENHRY and CDR2 is SYGVKD.

This clone was detected only a few times. The J gene is TRBJ2-7, the V gene TRBV7-9; 8 bases match TRBD1. The J segment lost 0 bases and the V segment lost 6 bases, leaving 7 bases of the junction unmatched. The CDR3 runs 15 residues. Germline V lookup: CDR1 SEHNR, CDR2 FQNEAQ (reference sequence). As DNA, the CDR3 is TGTGCCAGCAGTCGGGCAGGGGGCTCCTCCTACGAGCAGTACTTC. Amino acids: CASSRAGGSSYEQYF.

Only one count was recorded for this clone. The rearrangement joins TRBV7-2 to TRBJ2-3; no clear D. The ends were cut back, 3 bases at V and 6 bases at J, with 16 bases in the middle. Germline lookup yields CDR1 SGHTA and CDR2 FQGNSA. This CDR3 is 15 amino acids long. The CDR3 is CASSLAFGTTDTQYF. The CDR3 bases are TGTGCCAGCAGCTTGGCCTTCGGCACCACGGATACGCAGTATTTT.

In its sample, this clone was seen a few times. At one end the junction does not follow the germline gene, possibly because of a read error. In DNA, the CDR3 is TGTGCCAGTACTATAAGGGGCAGGACTGAAGCTTTCTTT. Protein: CASTIRGRTEAFF. J is TRBJ1-1 and V is TRBV19; D is possibly TRBD1 (5 bases). Germline loops: CDR1 LNHDA, CDR2 SQIVND (reference sequence). CDR3 length: 13 residues.

The sample holds many counts of this clone. The rearrangement uses TRBV6-7 and TRBJ2-5; no firm D call. TRBV6-7 is given ORF status, its function remaining uncertain. The germline V and J ends were trimmed by 6 bases and 1 base, with 9 bases remaining between them. The CDR3 spans 13 residues. CDR3 DNA: TGTGCCAGCAGATTCGACGGCCAAGAGACCCAGTACTTC. The encoded protein is CASRFDGQETQYF.

The gene calls are TRBV18 and TRBJ2-1, with 7 positions matching TRBD1. Germline CDR1 KGHSH, CDR2 LQKENI. The CDR3 has 17 residues. J gave up 1 base and V 0 bases, and 6 bases lay outside the gene matches. The CDR3 DNA sequence: TGTGCCAGCTCACCACCGGCAGGGGGATGGTCCTACAATGAGCAGTTCTTC. As protein: CASSPPAGGWSYNEQFF.

This clone has only one observation. This chain uses TRBV4-1 with TRBJ1-2; 8 bases align to TRBD1. The CDR3 contains 14 residues. Per germline, CDR1 MGHRA and CDR2 YSYEKL. The J segment lost 4 bases and the V segment lost 7 bases, leaving 8 bases of the junction unmatched. The CDR3 protein is CASTRGDRSYGYTF. For the CDR3, the DNA is TGCGCCAGCACCAGAGGGGACAGGTCCTATGGCTACACCTTC.

The chain links TRBV7-2 to TRBJ2-7; D not resolved. Between the trimmed V and J ends, which lost 6 bases and 2 bases, there was a span of 8 bases. The germline V gene encodes CDR1 SGHTA and CDR2 FQGNSA. This CDR3 region has 12 residues. The DNA of the CDR3 is TGTGCCAGCAGACCTAGTACCTACGAGCAGTACTTC. The encoded protein is CASRPSTYEQYF.